Included here is one TCR beta chain sequence, with context. Germline CDR1 SGHDN, CDR2 FVKESK. V shed 1 base and J shed 7 bases, with 10 bases lying between them. CDR3 length equals 13 residues. This sample stems from a study of control samples from healthy donors and cancer patients. Method: immunoSEQ multiplex PCR; TCRdb's copy keeps in-frame clones and lacks some. The table records 55,000 to 70,000 clones, approximately 90% of them present only once. The TCR comes from a man younger than 40 with colorectal cancer. The chain is built from TRBV14 and TRBJ1-2; D remains ambiguous. The sample taken for sequencing was PBMCs. The CDR3 DNA reads TGTGCCAGCAGCCAAGGAGCGATTAGTGGCTACACCTTC. Translating it yields CASSQGAISGYTF.